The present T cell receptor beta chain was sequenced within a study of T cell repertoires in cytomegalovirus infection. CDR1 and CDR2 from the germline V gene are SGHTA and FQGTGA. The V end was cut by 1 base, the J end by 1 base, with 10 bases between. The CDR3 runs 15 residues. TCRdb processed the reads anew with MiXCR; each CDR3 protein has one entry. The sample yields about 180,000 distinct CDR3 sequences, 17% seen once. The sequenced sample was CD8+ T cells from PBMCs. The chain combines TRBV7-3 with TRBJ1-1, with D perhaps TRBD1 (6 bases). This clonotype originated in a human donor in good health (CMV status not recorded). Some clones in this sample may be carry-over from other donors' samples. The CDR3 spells CASSLKGVGNTEAFF. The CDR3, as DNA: TGTGCCAGCAGCTTAAAGGGGGTAGGGAACACTGAAGCTTTCTTT.